This is a list of T cell receptor beta chains from one sample in a study of T-cell memory formation after mild COVID-19. TCRdb ran MiXCR on the 5' RACE reads and lists one entry per CDR3 protein. The profile shows roughly 130,000 distinct CDR3 sequences, approximately 6.3% of them singletons. Sequenced sample: PBMCs or a T cell subset sorted from them (not recorded which). The receptor set was obtained from an adult woman who had mild COVID-19 (a few samples of this study predate the infection). Cell type and time point are not known. The CDR3 runs from the conserved cysteine through the conserved F or W. A D gene is named only where the DNA matches it firmly. The size of a clone is reported for some rows only, either as once, few or many, or as a class for expanded clones.

v_gene	abundance	d_gene	j_gene	CDR3aa	CDR3nt
TRBV7-2	many	-	TRBJ2-3	CASSLVTGTDTQYF	TGTGCCAGCAGCTTAGTGACAGGCACAGATACGCAGTATTTT
TRBV6-4	many	TRBD2	TRBJ2-3	CASSLAGSPDTQYF	TGTGCCAGCAGTTTAGCGGGGAGCCCAGATACGCAGTATTTT
TRBV21-1	-	-	TRBJ2-1	CASSGLRGTYNEQFF	TGTGCCAGCAGCGGACTCAGGGGGACCTACAATGAGCAGTTCTTC
TRBV18	-	TRBD1	TRBJ2-5	CASSRNQGARETQYF	TGTGCCAGCTCACGAAACCAGGGGGCACGGGAGACCCAGTACTTC
TRBV15	-	-	TRBJ2-7	CATSSRVGSYEQYF	TGTGCCACCAGCAGCCGGGTGGGGTCCTACGAGCAGTACTTC
TRBV7-9	-	TRBD2	TRBJ2-7	CASSLERGPGGTYEQYF	TGTGCCAGCAGCTTAGAGCGGGGCCCCGGAGGGACCTACGAGCAGTACTTC
TRBV6-1	-	-	TRBJ1-5	CASKMWPRDGRNQPQHF	TGTGCCAGCAAGATGTGGCCCCGGGACGGCCGCAATCAGCCCCAGCATTTT
TRBV4-2	many	TRBD2	TRBJ2-1	CASSQGRGSSYNEQFF	TGTGCCAGCAGCCAGGGGCGGGGGAGCTCCTACAATGAGCAGTTCTTC
TRBV7-3	few	-	TRBJ2-4	CASSPRGGNIQYF	TGTGCCAGCAGCCCCCGAGGAGGAAACATTCAGTACTTC
TRBV5-1	few	-	TRBJ2-5	CASSLTGAQETQYF	TGCGCCAGCAGCTTGACGGGGGCACAAGAGACCCAGTACTTC
TRBV4-1	many	-	TRBJ2-7	CASSRGATLEQYF	TGCGCCAGCAGCCGCGGGGCAACCCTCGAGCAGTACTTC
TRBV7-2	-	-	TRBJ2-1	CASSRGLPDEQFF	TGTGCCAGCAGCCGTGGACTACCCGATGAGCAGTTCTTC
TRBV3-1	-	-	TRBJ2-5	CASSQGRPKETQYF	TGTGCCAGCAGCCAGGGTAGACCGAAAGAGACCCAGTACTTC
TRBV5-4	-	TRBD1	TRBJ2-1	CASRSGTVYNEQFF	TGTGCCAGCAGGTCCGGGACAGTTTACAATGAGCAGTTCTTC
TRBV20-1	-	TRBD1	TRBJ1-4	CSAVGQENEKLFF	TGCAGTGCTGTGGGACAGGAGAATGAAAAACTGTTTTTT
TRBV20-1	many	-	TRBJ1-5	CSAAGGNQPQHF	TGCAGTGCTGCAGGAGGCAATCAGCCCCAGCATTTT
TRBV28	-	-	TRBJ1-4	CASSLSVTNEKLFF	TGTGCCAGCAGTTTATCCGTAACTAATGAAAAACTGTTTTTT
TRBV2	few	-	TRBJ1-2	CASSVQSANYGYTF	TGTGCCAGCAGTGTTCAGTCCGCTAACTATGGCTACACCTTC
TRBV5-6	-	-	TRBJ2-6	CASSVPAQGANVLTF	TGTGCCAGCAGCGTGCCAGCGCAGGGGGCCAACGTCCTGACTTTC
TRBV18	few	-	TRBJ1-1	CASSGSTEAFF	TGTGCCAGCTCAGGGTCCACTGAAGCTTTCTTT
TRBV11-3	few	TRBD2	TRBJ2-7	CASSLGAGVAYEQYF	TGTGCCAGCAGCTTGGGAGCGGGAGTCGCATACGAGCAGTACTTC
TRBV18	few	-	TRBJ2-5	CASSRGNQETQYF	TGTGCCAGCTCACGGGGAAACCAAGAGACCCAGTACTTC
TRBV5-1	few	-	TRBJ2-5	CASSLEAGYLETQYF	TGCGCCAGCAGCTTGGAGGCAGGGTATCTCGAGACCCAGTACTTC
TRBV20-1	-	-	TRBJ2-5	CSATKDGGTQYF	TGCAGTGCTACTAAGGACGGAGGGACCCAGTACTTC
TRBV4-1	many	-	TRBJ2-4	CASSQDLGGLAKNIQYF	TGCGCCAGCAGCCAAGATTTAGGTGGGCTAGCCAAAAACATTCAGTACTTC
TRBV12-3/TRBV12-4	few	TRBD2	TRBJ2-7	CASKAGEGIREQYF	TGTGCCAGCAAGGCGGGAGAGGGTATTCGCGAGCAGTACTTC
TRBV7-9	-	-	TRBJ2-5	CASRTRRETQYF	TGTGCCAGCAGAACTCGTCGCGAGACCCAGTACTTC
TRBV6-5	many	TRBD2	TRBJ2-3	CASSYSGGTGTDTQYF	TGTGCCAGCAGTTACTCGGGGGGGACCGGCACAGATACGCAGTATTTT
TRBV3-1	-	-	TRBJ1-5	CASSQGRNGPQHF	TGTGCCAGCAGCCAAGGACGTAACGGACCCCAGCATTTT
TRBV27	many	TRBD2	TRBJ2-7	CASSFIAGGSLEQYF	TGTGCCAGCAGTTTCATAGCGGGAGGAAGTCTGGAGCAGTACTTC
TRBV7-2	-	-	TRBJ2-2	CASSLMAVTGELFF	TGTGCCAGCAGCTTGATGGCAGTCACCGGGGAGCTGTTTTTT
TRBV18	few	-	TRBJ2-7	CASSLGGKDEQYF	TGTGCCAGCTCTCTGGGGGGTAAGGACGAGCAGTACTTC
TRBV15	few	TRBD2	TRBJ2-1	CATSRGQTGLAGNEQFF	TGTGCCACCAGTAGAGGACAGACGGGACTAGCGGGAAATGAGCAGTTCTTC
TRBV9	many	-	TRBJ2-2	CASSVGGNTGELFF	TGTGCCAGCAGCGTAGGCGGAAACACCGGGGAGCTGTTTTTT
TRBV12-3/TRBV12-4	-	-	TRBJ1-1	CASSSFGIRSTEAFF	TGTGCCAGCAGTTCCTTCGGAATAAGGAGCACTGAAGCTTTCTTT
TRBV30	few	TRBD2	TRBJ2-7	CAWTSGRTVGDEQYF	TGTGCCTGGACTAGCGGGCGTACCGTAGGGGACGAGCAGTACTTC
TRBV24-1	many	-	TRBJ2-3	CATSDLWAMDTQYF	TGTGCCACCAGTGATTTGTGGGCGATGGATACGCAGTATTTT
TRBV9	many	TRBD1	TRBJ2-1	CASSVDDRGYHSNEQFF	TGTGCCAGCAGCGTAGATGACAGGGGTTATCATAGCAATGAGCAGTTCTTC
TRBV3-1	few	-	TRBJ1-2	CASSQVGRRGYGYTF	TGTGCCAGCAGCCAAGTGGGCCGCCGGGGCTATGGCTACACCTTC
TRBV5-1	many	-	TRBJ1-2	CASSLVASGYTF	TGCGCCAGCAGCTTGGTGGCGAGTGGCTACACCTTC